This TCR beta chain appears in the sequencing data of a study of cytomegalovirus exposure and HLA in healthy donors. Study observations and caveats: Upon later analysis, HLA-associated TCR beta chains proved more clonally expanded than other, equally common chains.

Primers: 60 Vbeta forward and 13 Jbeta reverse. The assay was immunoSEQ multiplex PCR, and TCRdb's table has in-frame clones only and misses some. The data contain under 250,000 clones, 82% of them seen just once; the ten biggest clones take up 4.5% to 7%. Regarding this clone: The antigen is undetermined.

The length of the CDR3 is 14 residues. The germline gives CDR1 SGHDN, CDR2 FVKESK. J was trimmed by 5 bases and V by 5 bases; bases with no gene match: 7. The rearrangement joins TRBV14 to TRBJ1-2; TRBD1 matches at 8 bases. Input material: PBMCs. The sequence derives from a middle-aged man in good health and CMV-seropositive. Here the CDR3 reads CASSATGAGYGYTF. The CDR3 DNA reads as TGTGCCAGCAGCGCGACAGGGGCGGGGTATGGCTACACCTTC.